This TCR beta chain was sequenced for a study of cytomegalovirus exposure and HLA in healthy donors. Findings of the study overall: TCR beta V- and J-gene trimming was later associated with a missense DCLRE1C variant.

PCR used 60 Vbeta primers and 13 Jbeta primers. Per the original methods: The count from a later analysis was 79 million or so unique TCR beta chains, some 12 million of them shared. Assay used: immunoSEQ multiplex PCR; TCRdb lists only in-frame clones, some missing. That table furnishes V, J and clone size, whereas the DNA furnished D and trimming. The table for this sample gives more than 95,000 clones. A remark on this clone: Antigen specificity is unknown.

Sequencing was carried out using PBMCs. This clonotype originated in a young man in good health and CMV-seronegative.

CDR3 sequence: CASRRELAGEYNEQFF. The CDR3 DNA reads as TGTGCCAGCAGGAGGGAACTAGCGGGAGAGTACAATGAGCAGTTCTTC. The chain has TRBV5-4 and TRBJ2-1, with 11 bases fitting TRBD2. V was pared by 5 bases and J by 4 bases, with 8 bases of the junction left unmatched. CDR1 and CDR2 from the germline V gene are SGHNT and YYREEE (reference sequence). The CDR3 sequence is 16 residues long.